This T cell receptor (beta chain) was sequenced in a study of T cell responses to AZD1222 COVID-19 vaccine. Study-level points and caveats: Regions 160-218 and 743-854 dominated among vaccine-associated CD4 TCRs spanning spike. An increase in Spike-specific TCR breadth and depth was observed after two AZD1222 doses. Donors were mostly white British, more females; clonal diversity possibly underestimated. Per reports, nearly half of all spike-specific TCRs target regions that are unmutated in variants.

In the case of this clone: Its antigen is not identified.

The protocol was immunoSEQ multiplex PCR, while the TCRdb copy is restricted to in-frame clones and leaves out a portion. The table has tens of thousands of clones, roughly nine tenths seen once; the top ten hold around 3%. The ends were cut back, 4 bases at V and 4 bases at J, with 14 bases in the middle. The CDR3 is 16 residues long. The germline V gene encodes CDR1 MDHEN and CDR2 SYDVKM. The receptor was derived from an adult in good health. Here the sequenced sample was peripheral blood, taken on day 0 of AZD1222 vaccination. The chain uses TRBV28 and TRBJ2-6, with D possibly matching TRBD1 (6 bases). The CDR3 DNA follows: TGTGCCAGCAGTTATAACAGGGCATGGGGGGCCAACGTCCTGACTTTC. Its translation is CASSYNRAWGANVLTF. The whole variable domain, remainder taken from reference TRBV28 and TRBJ2-6, is DVKVTQSSRYLVKRTGEKVFLECVQDMDHENMFWYRQDPGLGLRLIYFSYDVKMKEKGDIPEGYSVSREKKERFSLILESASTNQTSMYLCASSYNRAWGANVLTFGAGSRLTVL.